The text below deals with one T cell receptor beta chain. This specimen belongs to a study of blood T cell repertoires in COVID-19. The table came from immunoSEQ multiplex PCR; TCRdb's copy has only in-frame clones and leaves some out. The sample has about 89,000 clones, around 75% seen once. The CDR3 loop spans 15 amino acids. The germline V and J ends were trimmed by 0 bases and 9 bases, with 15 bases remaining between them. Germline lookup yields CDR1 MNHEY and CDR2 SVGEGT. The source is a man between 70 and 80 years old with COVID-19, enrolled during active disease. The sequenced sample consisted of peripheral blood. The chain is built from TRBV6-2 or TRBV6-3 and TRBJ2-4, with D perhaps matching TRBD2 (7 bases). This CDR3 reads CASSYSRGGVGIQYF. CDR3 sequence (DNA): TGTGCCAGCAGTTACTCGAGGGGGGGAGTGGGCATTCAGTACTTC.